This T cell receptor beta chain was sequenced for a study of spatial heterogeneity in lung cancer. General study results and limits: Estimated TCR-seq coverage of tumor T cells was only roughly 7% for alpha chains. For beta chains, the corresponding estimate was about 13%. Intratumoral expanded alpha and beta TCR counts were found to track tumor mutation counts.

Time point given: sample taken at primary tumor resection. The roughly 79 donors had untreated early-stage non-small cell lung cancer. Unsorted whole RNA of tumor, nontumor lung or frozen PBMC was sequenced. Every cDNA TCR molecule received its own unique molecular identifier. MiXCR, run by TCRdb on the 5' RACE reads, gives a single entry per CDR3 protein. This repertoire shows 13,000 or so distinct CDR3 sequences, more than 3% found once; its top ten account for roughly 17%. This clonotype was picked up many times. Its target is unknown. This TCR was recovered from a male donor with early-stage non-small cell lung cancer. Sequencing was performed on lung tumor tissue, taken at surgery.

The CDR3 sequence: CASRRDTRTGELFF. CDR3 DNA sequence: TGTGCCAGCAGAAGGGACACACGCACCGGGGAGCTGTTTTTT. The chain is built from TRBV6-5 and TRBJ2-2; D might be TRBD1 (6 bases). V lost 6 bases and J lost 4, with 12 bases in between. The CDR3 is made up of 14 amino acids. Germline lookup yields CDR1 MNHEY and CDR2 SVGAGI.